The text below deals with one TCR beta chain. Its specificity is unknown. Measured with immunoSEQ multiplex PCR; TCRdb has only the in-frame clones, and not every one. The data hold some 55,000 clones, with around 83% observed a single time. This entry comes from a study of T cells in localized non-small cell lung cancer. Germline values: CDR1 SGDLS, CDR2 YYNGEE. V was shortened by 0 bases and J by 6 bases, with 16 bases between the two germline ends. The CDR3 length is 15 residues. General study results and limits: Investigators sequenced only a single tumor region, leaving heterogeneity possible. Adjacent lung was found to contain a median approximately 50 of the top 100 tumor clones. The study found T cell clonality highest in uninvolved adjacent lung, above tumor. Elevated blood T cell density was associated with longer overall survival.

V is TRBV9 and J is TRBJ2-7; unclear D gene. Sample: peripheral blood, taken before any cancer treatment. The origin of this receptor is an older female donor with stage II squamous cell lung carcinoma. The CDR3: CASSVVPGPLSEQYF. The CDR3 nucleotides are TGTGCCAGCAGCGTAGTGCCGGGCCCTTTATCCGAGCAGTACTTC.